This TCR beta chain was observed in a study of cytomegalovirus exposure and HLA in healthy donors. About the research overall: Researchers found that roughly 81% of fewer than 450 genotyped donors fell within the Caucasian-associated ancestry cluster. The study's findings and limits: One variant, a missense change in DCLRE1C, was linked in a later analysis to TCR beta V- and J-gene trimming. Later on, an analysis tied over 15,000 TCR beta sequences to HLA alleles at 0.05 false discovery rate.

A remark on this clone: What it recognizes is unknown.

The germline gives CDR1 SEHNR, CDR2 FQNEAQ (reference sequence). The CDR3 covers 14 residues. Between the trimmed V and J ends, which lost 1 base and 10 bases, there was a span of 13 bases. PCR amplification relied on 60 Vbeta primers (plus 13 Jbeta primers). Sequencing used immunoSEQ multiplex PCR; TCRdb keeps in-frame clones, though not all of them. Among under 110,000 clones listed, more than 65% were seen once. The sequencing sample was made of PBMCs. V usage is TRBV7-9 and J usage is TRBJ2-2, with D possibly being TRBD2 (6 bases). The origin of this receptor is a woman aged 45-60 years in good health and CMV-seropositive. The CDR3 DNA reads TGTGCCAGCAGCTTAGGAGTTTCGGGGGAGGAGCTGTTTTTT. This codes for CASSLGVSGEELFF.